A selection of T cell receptor beta chains follows, all from one sample in a study of shared clonotypes between healthy human individuals. Generated by immunoSEQ multiplex PCR, the TCRdb table keeps only in-frame clones and is missing some. The repertoire includes roughly 1,500,000 clones, approximately 98.5% of them detected once, and around 0.38% sits in the top ten. Sequenced sample: naive CD4+ T cells sorted from blood. The receptors shown here come from a man aged 30 to 39 in good health. The CDR3 runs from the conserved cysteine through the conserved F or W. A D gene is named only where the DNA matches it firmly. A clone size is listed for some rows: how often the clone was seen (once, few, many), or a class if it is expanded.

size,J,D,V,CDR3,DNA
.,TRBJ1-3,.,TRBV18,CASSPDSNSGNTIYF,TGTGCCAGCTCACCTGACAGTAACTCTGGAAACACCATATATTTT
.,TRBJ2-5,.,TRBV19,CASSIYGSETQYF,TGTGCCAGTAGTATATACGGGAGTGAGACCCAGTACTTC
once,TRBJ2-6,.,TRBV19,CASSRRDFPSGANVLTF,TGTGCCAGTAGTAGACGGGACTTCCCTTCTGGGGCCAACGTCCTGACTTTC
.,TRBJ2-7,TRBD2,TRBV18,CASSPPLSGRGSYEQYF,TGTGCCAGCTCACCACCGTTAAGCGGGAGGGGCTCCTACGAGCAGTACTTC
.,TRBJ2-5,.,TRBV28,CASSTPRLETQYF,TGTGCCAGCAGCACCCCCCGTTTAGAGACCCAGTACTTC
.,TRBJ2-7,TRBD2,TRBV27,CASSLPRTSGPYEQYF,TGTGCCAGCAGTTTACCCCGGACTAGCGGGCCCTACGAGCAGTACTTC
.,TRBJ1-5,TRBD1,TRBV6-1,CASSAQGNDQPQHF,TGTGCCAGCAGTGCACAGGGGAACGATCAGCCCCAGCATTTT
.,TRBJ1-4,.,TRBV18,CASSPGSTSVTATNEKLFF,TGTGCCAGCTCACCAGGATCGACATCGGTGACTGCAACTAATGAAAAACTGTTTTTT
.,TRBJ2-3,TRBD2,TRBV7-9,CASSLRAGVGTDTQYF,TGTGCCAGCAGCTTGAGAGCGGGAGTTGGCACAGATACGCAGTATTTT
few,TRBJ2-2,.,TRBV11-2,CASSLKSFYQNTGELFF,TGTGCCAGCAGCTTAAAATCGTTTTACCAGAACACCGGGGAGCTGTTTTTT
.,TRBJ1-1,TRBD1,TRBV5-6,CASSPGGLNTEAFF,TGTGCCAGCAGCCCAGGGGGCTTGAACACTGAAGCTTTCTTT
.,TRBJ2-7,TRBD2,TRBV18,CASSPLGSGFSRYEQYF,TGTGCCAGCTCACCACTGGGTAGCGGGTTCTCCAGGTACGAGCAGTACTTC
.,TRBJ2-3,TRBD2,TRBV29-1,CSVDYREGQLDTQYF,TGCAGCGTTGATTACCGGGAGGGCCAATTAGATACGCAGTATTTT
.,TRBJ1-1,.,TRBV10-3,CAISEHVPGRGENTEAFF,TGTGCCATCAGTGAACACGTACCGGGGAGGGGGGAGAACACTGAAGCTTTCTTT
few,TRBJ2-5,TRBD1,TRBV18,CASSPGTGETQYF,TGTGCCAGCTCACCTGGGACAGGAGAGACCCAGTACTTC
.,TRBJ1-2,.,TRBV5-4,CASSFNPGTDYGYTF,TGTGCCAGCAGCTTTAATCCGGGGACGGACTATGGCTACACCTTC
.,TRBJ2-7,.,TRBV19,CASSREDSGSYEQYF,TGTGCCAGTAGTAGAGAGGACTCCGGCTCCTACGAGCAGTACTTC
.,TRBJ1-1,TRBD1,TRBV30,CAWSKQGSMNTEAFF,TGTGCCTGGAGCAAACAGGGGTCCATGAACACTGAAGCTTTCTTT
.,TRBJ2-5,.,TRBV9,CASSVGRGQAKETQYF,TGTGCCAGCAGCGTAGGACGTGGGCAGGCCAAAGAGACCCAGTACTTC
.,TRBJ2-2,.,TRBV28,CASSLIGGLPMGTGELFF,TGTGCCAGCAGTTTGATAGGTGGGCTCCCTATGGGCACCGGGGAGCTGTTTTTT
.,TRBJ1-1,TRBD1,TRBV9,CASGTGGLNTEAFF,TGTGCCAGCGGAACAGGGGGGTTGAACACTGAAGCTTTCTTT
.,TRBJ2-1,.,TRBV5-1,CASSPSRDEQFF,TGCGCCAGCAGCCCTTCTAGAGATGAGCAGTTCTTC
.,TRBJ1-1,.,TRBV18,CASSPSQNTEAFF,TGTGCCAGCTCACCGTCCCAGAACACTGAAGCTTTCTTT
.,TRBJ2-2,.,TRBV6-5,CASSTPQGLTGELFF,TGTGCCAGCAGTACTCCACAGGGTCTCACCGGGGAGCTGTTTTTT
.,TRBJ2-5,.,TRBV18,CASSPPTGLGKTQYF,TGTGCCAGCTCACCACCTACCGGGCTAGGGAAGACCCAGTACTTC
.,TRBJ1-5,.,TRBV7-9,CASSSQSNQPQHF,TGTGCCAGCAGCTCTCAATCAAATCAGCCCCAGCATTTT
.,TRBJ2-7,TRBD2,TRBV27,CASSRTTGGSYEQYF,TGTGCCAGCAGTCGTACGACGGGAGGCTCCTACGAGCAGTACTTC
.,TRBJ2-7,.,TRBV7-2,CASSPNPFRERRSYEQYF,TGTGCCAGCAGCCCTAACCCCTTTAGGGAGCGGAGATCCTACGAGCAGTACTTC
.,TRBJ2-1,TRBD1,TRBV7-3,CASSLGNPGQSSYNEQFF,TGTGCCAGCAGCCTAGGGAACCCGGGACAGAGCTCCTACAATGAGCAGTTCTTC
.,TRBJ2-1,.,TRBV18,CASSPVQGYDPDNEQFF,TGTGCCAGCTCACCAGTACAGGGTTATGATCCGGACAATGAGCAGTTCTTC
.,TRBJ1-5,.,TRBV2,CASSDRRDQPQHF,TGTGCCAGCAGTGACAGACGAGATCAGCCCCAGCATTTT
once,TRBJ1-3,.,TRBV5-1,CASQDSSGNTIYF,TGCGCCAGCCAGGACAGCTCTGGAAACACCATATATTTT
.,TRBJ2-4,TRBD1,TRBV18,CASSLLVGQGLAKNIQYF,TGTGCCAGCTCGTTGTTAGTTGGACAGGGTTTAGCCAAAAACATTCAGTACTTC
.,TRBJ1-1,.,TRBV7-2,CASSFTGHTEAFF,TGTGCCAGCAGCTTCACAGGGCACACTGAAGCTTTCTTT
.,TRBJ2-1,TRBD2,TRBV7-9,CASSTTSGRPNFGNEQFF,TGTGCCAGCAGCACGACTAGCGGGAGACCAAATTTCGGCAATGAGCAGTTCTTC
.,TRBJ2-1,TRBD1,TRBV5-1,CASSSTGQGYYNEQFF,TGCGCCAGCAGCAGTACGGGACAGGGGTACTACAATGAGCAGTTCTTC
.,TRBJ2-5,TRBD1,TRBV9,CASSVDLGTGETQYF,TGTGCCAGCAGCGTCGACCTCGGGACAGGGGAGACCCAGTACTTC
.,TRBJ2-2,TRBD2,TRBV19,CASTTPGLLNTGELFF,TGTGCCAGTACCACACCGGGACTACTGAACACCGGGGAGCTGTTTTTT
once,TRBJ1-5,TRBD1,TRBV19,CASSTGRGEAYQPQHF,TGTGCCAGTAGTACCGGCAGGGGGGAGGCTTATCAGCCCCAGCATTTT
.,TRBJ1-2,TRBD1,TRBV11-3,CASSAGTGNYGYTF,TGTGCCAGCAGTGCCGGGACAGGGAACTATGGCTACACCTTC
.,TRBJ2-2,.,TRBV7-2,CASSFSRGTGELFF,TGTGCCAGCAGCTTTTCCAGGGGCACCGGGGAGCTGTTTTTT
.,TRBJ1-2,.,TRBV20-1,CTGGVFRGYTF,TGCACCGGAGGTGTATTTCGCGGCTACACCTTC
.,TRBJ1-2,.,TRBV28,CASSLGGRASYGYTF,TGTGCCAGCAGTTTAGGAGGCAGGGCAAGCTATGGCTACACCTTC
.,TRBJ1-1,.,TRBV15,CATSRDGTAGTEAFF,TGTGCCACCAGCAGAGATGGAACAGCGGGCACTGAAGCTTTCTTT
.,TRBJ1-5,.,TRBV27,CASSPPSRQPQHF,TGTGCCAGCAGTCCGCCTAGTAGGCAGCCCCAGCATTTT